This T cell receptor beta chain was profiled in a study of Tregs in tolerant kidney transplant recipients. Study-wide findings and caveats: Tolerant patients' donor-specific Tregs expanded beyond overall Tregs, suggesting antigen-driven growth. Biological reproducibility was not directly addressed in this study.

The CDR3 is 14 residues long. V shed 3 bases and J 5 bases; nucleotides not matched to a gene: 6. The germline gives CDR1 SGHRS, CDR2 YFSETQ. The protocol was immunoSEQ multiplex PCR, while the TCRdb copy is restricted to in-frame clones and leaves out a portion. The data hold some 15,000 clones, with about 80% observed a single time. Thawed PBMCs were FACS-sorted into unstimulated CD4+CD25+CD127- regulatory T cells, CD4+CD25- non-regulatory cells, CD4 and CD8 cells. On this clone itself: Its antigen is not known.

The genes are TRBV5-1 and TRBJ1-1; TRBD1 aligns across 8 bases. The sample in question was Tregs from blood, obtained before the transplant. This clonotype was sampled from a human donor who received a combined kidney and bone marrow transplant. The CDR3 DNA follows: TGCGCCAGCAGCTCTGGCGGGACAGGTACTGAAGCTTTCTTT. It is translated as CASSSGGTGTEAFF.